What follows are 20 T cell receptor beta chains derived from one specimen sequenced in a study of regulatory T cells in long-lasting Graves disease. The sample's time point: persistent/refractory GD, antithyroid drugs over 5 years with positive TRAb. From PBMCs, RNA was extracted and then used to make the TCR library. CDR3-region Arm-PCR and iRepertoire HTBI primers produced the TCR beta libraries. TCRdb passed the multiplex PCR reads through MiXCR, listing each CDR3 protein once. Of about 460,000 distinct CDR3 sequences listed, under 25% are singletons. The sample consisted of peripheral blood mononuclear cells (PBMCs), taken when the disease was refractory, from a patient treated with antithyroid drugs. All receptors derive from a female donor with Graves disease.

In regard to this clonotype: With a much larger clone just one base away, this may be a read error. The chain joins TRBV11-2 to TRBJ1-2, with 12 bases matching TRBD1. CDR3 length equals 17 residues. Germline V gene data show CDR1 as SGHAT and CDR2 as FQNNGV. The chain's CDR3 is CASSATGTGGAHYGYAF. For the CDR3, the DNA is TGTGCCAGCAGCGCTACCGGGACAGGGGGCGCGCACTATGGCTACGCCTTC.

This clonotype came up many times. V and J are TRBV2 and TRBJ2-5; D ambiguous. Germline V CDR1 and CDR2: SNHLY, FYNNEI. V was trimmed by 1 base and J by 3 bases, leaving 6 bases between them. This CDR3 has 13 residues. CDR3 in amino acids: CASSEGKEETQYF. The CDR3 DNA follows: TGTGCCAGCAGTGAAGGCAAGGAAGAGACCCAGTACTTC.

Note on this clonotype: A read error may explain this, as a much larger clone is one base away. The CDR3 end shows no conserved phenylalanine or tryptophan, and so a read error is likely. The chain has TRBV10-3 and TRBJ2-7; D is possibly TRBD1 (5 bases). The CDR3 has 11 amino acids. V was trimmed by 9 bases and J by 3 bases, leaving 9 bases between them. CDR1 is ENHRY, CDR2 SYGVKD, per germline. CDR3 coding DNA: TGTGCCATAACAAGGGGCTACGAGCAGTACTCC. Its protein product is CAITRGYEQYS.

Regarding this clonotype: A much more abundant neighbour one base away suggests this may be a read error. The V gene is TRBV15, the J gene TRBJ1-4; no clear D gene. This CDR3 comprises 15 residues. V was cut by 6 bases and J by 8 bases, with 19 bases left in between. The germline gives CDR1 LNHNV, CDR2 YYDKDF (reference sequence). In DNA, the CDR3 is TGTGCCACCAGAAACTTAGGCAGCTTTGGGGAAAAACTGTTTTTT. Amino acids: CATRNLGSFGEKLFF.

This clonotype was found a few times. The rearrangement uses TRBV19 and TRBJ1-5; D is undetermined. The length of the CDR3 is 13 residues. The germline V gene has CDR1 LNHDA and CDR2 SQIVND (reference sequence). Trimming left V 6 bases short and J 5 bases short, with 11 bases between. For the CDR3, the DNA is TGTGCCAGTAGCCCCCGCCCAGATCAGCCCCAGCATTTT. This sequence encodes CASSPRPDQPQHF.

This clonotype was seen more than once but under ten times. The V gene is TRBV5-6, the J gene TRBJ1-1, with D unclear. The germline V and J ends were trimmed by 2 bases and 0 bases, with 11 bases remaining between them. The germline CDR1 and CDR2 sequences are SGHDT and YYEEEE. The CDR3 is 15 residues long. The CDR3 nucleotides are TGTGCCAGCAGCTTCCTTCAGAACATGAACACTGAAGCTTTCTTT. Translated: CASSFLQNMNTEAFF.

The chain joins TRBV20-1 to TRBJ2-5, with a weak D call TRBD2 (6 bases). Germline CDR1 is DFQATT and CDR2 is SNEGSKA (reference sequence). CDR3 length: 12 amino acids. V was clipped by 2 bases and J by 3 bases, with 7 bases between them. CDR3 DNA: TGCAGTGCTAGAAGGGAGGAAGAGACCCAGTACTTC. It translates to CSARREEETQYF.

This chain connects TRBV27 to TRBJ2-7; D may be TRBD2 (5 bases). V was trimmed by 4 bases and J by 7 bases, leaving 11 bases between them. CDR1 MNHEY and CDR2 SMNVEV come from the germline V gene (reference sequence). The CDR3 extends over 12 amino acids. The CDR3 here is CASSSPGEEQYF. In DNA, the CDR3 is TGTGCCAGCAGTTCCCCTGGGGAGGAGCAGTACTTC.

In this sample, this clonotype turned up a few times. This chain connects TRBV4-3 to TRBJ2-5, with D unresolved. Trimming took 0 bases from V and 3 from J, leaving 14 bases between them. Germline CDR1 reads LGHNA; CDR2 reads YSLEER. This CDR3 has 16 residues. For the CDR3, the DNA is TGCGCCAGCAGCCAAGATCGGGCGAGAAAGGAAGAGACCCAGTACTTC. Translation: CASSQDRARKEETQYF.

This clonotype was seen at least ten times. The gene calls are TRBV6-1 and TRBJ2-7; a possible D gene is TRBD1 (6 bases). Per the germline V gene, CDR1 is MNHNS and CDR2 is SASEGT. This CDR3 spans 14 amino acids. Trimming removed 5 bases from V and 6 bases from J, with 17 bases in between. The DNA for the CDR3 is TGTGCCAGCAGTAGGACAGTTGGGGAAGGCGAGCAGTACTTC. It codes for CASSRTVGEGEQYF.

This clonotype was observed at least ten times. The genes are TRBV19 and TRBJ1-5; the match to TRBD1 covers 7 bases. The V gene's germline CDR1 is LNHDA and CDR2 SQIVND (reference sequence). The trim removed 7 bases at V and 6 bases at J, leaving 9 bases unmatched. The CDR3 is made up of 14 amino acids. Written as DNA, the CDR3 is TGTGCCAGTACCCCCGAAGGGACAGCTCAGCCCCAGCATTTT. Amino acid sequence: CASTPEGTAQPQHF.

The chain uses TRBV11-2 and TRBJ2-2; weak D call: TRBD1 (6 bases). CDR1 is SGHAT, CDR2 FQNNGV, per germline. The V end was cut by 4 bases, the J end by 4 bases, with 16 bases between. CDR3 length equals 16 residues. The CDR3 reads CASSSIYRETTGELFF. In nucleotides, the CDR3 is TGTGCCAGCAGCTCGATTTACAGGGAAACCACCGGGGAGCTGTTTTTT. The full variable domain, its missing parts supplied by reference TRBV11-2 and TRBJ2-2, is EAGVAQSPRYKIIEKRQSVAFWCNPISGHATLYWYQQILGQGPKLLIQFQNNGVVDDSQLPKDRFSAERLKGVDSTLKIQPAKLEDSAVYLCASSSIYRETTGELFFGEGSRLTVL.

A few counts support this clonotype. The chain carries TRBV28 and TRBJ1-3, with D tentatively TRBD1 (5 bases). Between the trimmed V and J ends, which lost 3 bases and 4 bases, there was a span of 13 bases. The CDR3 is 15 amino acids. Germline V gene data show CDR1 as MDHEN and CDR2 as SYDVKM. Here the CDR3 DNA reads TGTGCCAGCAGTTTCGTCCCAGGGTTCGGAAACACCATATATTTT. Its translation is CASSFVPGFGNTIYF.

As DNA, the CDR3 is TGTGCCAGCAGCTTAGCGGGGCCTCCCGAGCAGTACTTC. Protein product: CASSLAGPPEQYF. The chain employs TRBV7-2 and TRBJ2-7; possibly TRBD1 for D (5 bases). V was cut by 0 bases and J by 6 bases, with 9 bases left in between. The germline CDR1 and CDR2 sequences are SGHTA and FQGNSA. The CDR3 runs 13 residues. Together with reference TRBV7-2 and TRBJ2-7, the CDR3 gives the full variable domain: GAGVSQSPSNKVTEKGKDVELRCDPISGHTALYWYRQSLGQGLEFLIYFQGNSAPDKSGLPSDRFSAERTGGSVSTLTIQRTQQEDSAVYLCASSLAGPPEQYFGPGTRLTVT.

This clonotype was seen repeatedly, ten times or more. The chain uses TRBV2 and TRBJ1-2; 8 positions agree with TRBD1. The junction had 8 bases not matched to a gene; V was cut back by 5 bases and J by 0 bases. CDR1 SNHLY and CDR2 FYNNEI come from the germline V gene. The CDR3 consists of 16 residues. The CDR3 nucleotides are TGTGCCAGCAGTCTAGGACAGGGATCTTCTAACTATGGCTACACCTTC. Translated: CASSLGQGSSNYGYTF.

At least ten counts were recorded for this clonotype. The chain has TRBV20-1 and TRBJ1-1; D remains ambiguous. This CDR3 is 13 amino acids long. CDR1 and CDR2 (germline): DFQATT, SNEGSKA (reference sequence). Trimming took 3 bases from V and 2 from J, leaving 10 bases between them. The CDR3 is CSASRDGNTEAFF. The DNA of the CDR3 is TGCAGTGCTAGTCGCGACGGTAACACTGAAGCTTTCTTT.

This clonotype was recorded many times. The chain combines TRBV12-3 or TRBV12-4 with TRBJ1-2; a weak D match, TRBD1 (6 bases). V lost 8 bases and J lost 6, with 16 bases in between. The CDR3 sequence is 13 residues long. CDR3 sequence: CASAKIQGDGYTF. DNA of the CDR3: TGTGCCAGCGCAAAGATACAGGGAGATGGCTACACCTTC.

This clonotype was detected many times. V is TRBV12-3 or TRBV12-4 and J is TRBJ1-2; D unresolved. The CDR3 extends over 13 amino acids. V dropped 5 bases and J dropped 5 bases, with 12 bases sitting between them. Written as DNA, the CDR3 is TGTGCCAGCAGTCCTCAGGAGAAATATGGCTACACCTTC. Residues: CASSPQEKYGYTF.

Notes on this clonotype: A read error may explain this, as a much larger clone is one base away. The gene calls are TRBV20-1 and TRBJ2-5, with D possibly TRBD1 on 5 matching bases. Germline V gene sequence: CDR1 DFQATT, CDR2 SNEGSKA (reference sequence). Trimming pared 6 bases from V and 5 bases from J, leaving 13 bases between. The CDR3 is 12 amino acids. CDR3 residues: CSASPPGETQYF. The DNA of the CDR3 is TGCAGTGCCAGCCCCCCAGGGGAGACCCAGTACTTC.

This clonotype was observed many times. The chain links TRBV6-5 to TRBJ1-1; 9 bases are shared with TRBD1. Trimming took 2 bases from V and 4 from J; bases not matched to a gene: 2. Germline CDR1 MNHEY, CDR2 SVGAGI. The CDR3 runs 14 residues. Here the CDR3 DNA reads TGTGCCAGCAGTTACGACAGGGGGATCACTGAAGCTTTCTTT. It codes for CASSYDRGITEAFF.